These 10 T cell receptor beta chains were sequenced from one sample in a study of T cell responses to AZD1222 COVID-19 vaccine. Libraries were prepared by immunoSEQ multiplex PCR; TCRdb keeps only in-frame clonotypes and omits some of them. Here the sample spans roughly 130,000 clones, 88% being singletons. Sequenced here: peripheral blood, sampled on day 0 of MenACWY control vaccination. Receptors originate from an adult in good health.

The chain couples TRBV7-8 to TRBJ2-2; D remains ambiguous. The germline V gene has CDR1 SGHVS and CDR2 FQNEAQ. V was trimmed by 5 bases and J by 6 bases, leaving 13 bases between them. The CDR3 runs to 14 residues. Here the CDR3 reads CASSPRSGPGELFF. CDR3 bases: TGTGCCAGCAGCCCGCGTTCTGGTCCCGGGGAGCTGTTTTTT. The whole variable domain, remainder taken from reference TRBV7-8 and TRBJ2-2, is GAGVSQSPRYKVAKRGQDVALRCDPISGHVSLFWYQQALGQGPEFLTYFQNEAQLDKSGLPSDRFFAERPEGSVSTLKIQRTQQEDSAVYLCASSPRSGPGELFFGEGSRLTVL.

Here the CDR3 DNA reads TGTGCCTGGAGTTCGGGGGGGCAGAGACAGCCCCAGCATTTT. It is translated as CAWSSGGQRQPQHF. The chain links TRBV30 to TRBJ1-5, with a possible D match to TRBD1 (6 bases). The V gene's germline CDR1 is GTSNPN and CDR2 SVGIG (reference sequence). Deletions cut 2 bases from V and 7 bases from J, with 15 bases between. This CDR3 is 14 amino acids long.

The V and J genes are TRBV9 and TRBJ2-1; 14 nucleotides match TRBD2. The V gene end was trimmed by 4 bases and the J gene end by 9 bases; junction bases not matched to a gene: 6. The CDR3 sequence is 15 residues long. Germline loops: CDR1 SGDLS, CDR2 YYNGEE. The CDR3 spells CASSTGLAGGSEQFF. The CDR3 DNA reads TGTGCCAGCAGCACCGGACTAGCGGGAGGAAGTGAGCAGTTCTTC.

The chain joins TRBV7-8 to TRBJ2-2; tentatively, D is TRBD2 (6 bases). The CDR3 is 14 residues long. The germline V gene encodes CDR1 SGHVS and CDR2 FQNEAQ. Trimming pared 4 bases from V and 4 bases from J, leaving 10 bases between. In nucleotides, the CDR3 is TGTGCCAGCAGCTCGGGGACTTTCACCGGGGAGCTGTTTTTT. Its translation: CASSSGTFTGELFF.

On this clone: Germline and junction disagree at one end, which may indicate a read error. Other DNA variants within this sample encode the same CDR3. CDR3 in amino acids: CASSSNWDTGYGYTF. Written as DNA, the CDR3 is TGTGCCAGCAGTTCAAATTGGGACACCGGCTATGGCTACACCTTT. The J gene is TRBJ1-2, the V gene TRBV28, with a tentative D call TRBD1 (6 bases). Per germline, CDR1 MDHEN and CDR2 SYDVKM. The CDR3 loop spans 15 amino acids.

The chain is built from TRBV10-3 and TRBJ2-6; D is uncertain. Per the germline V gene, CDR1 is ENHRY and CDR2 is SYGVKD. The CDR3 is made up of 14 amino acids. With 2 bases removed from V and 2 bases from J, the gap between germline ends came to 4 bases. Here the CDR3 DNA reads TGTGCCATCAGTGAGGGGACTGGGGCCAACGTCCTGACTTTC. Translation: CAISEGTGANVLTF.

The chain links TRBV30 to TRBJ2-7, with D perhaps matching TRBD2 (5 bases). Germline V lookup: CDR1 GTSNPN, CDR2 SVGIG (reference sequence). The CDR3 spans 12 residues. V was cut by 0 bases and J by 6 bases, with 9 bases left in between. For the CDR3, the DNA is TGTGCCTGGAGTGTAGATGGAGGCGAGCAGTACTTC. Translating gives CAWSVDGGEQYF.

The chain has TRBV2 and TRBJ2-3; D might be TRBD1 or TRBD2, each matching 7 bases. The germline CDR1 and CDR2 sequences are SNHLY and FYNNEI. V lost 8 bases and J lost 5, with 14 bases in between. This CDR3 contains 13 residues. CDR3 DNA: TGTGCCAGCCTGGCAGGGGGGGTAGATACGCAGTATTTT. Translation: CASLAGGVDTQYF.

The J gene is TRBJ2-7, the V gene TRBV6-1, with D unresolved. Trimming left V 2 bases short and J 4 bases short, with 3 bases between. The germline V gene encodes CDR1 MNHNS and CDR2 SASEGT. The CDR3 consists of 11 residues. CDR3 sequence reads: CASSEIYEQYF. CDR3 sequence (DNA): TGTGCCAGCAGTGAAATATACGAGCAGTACTTC.

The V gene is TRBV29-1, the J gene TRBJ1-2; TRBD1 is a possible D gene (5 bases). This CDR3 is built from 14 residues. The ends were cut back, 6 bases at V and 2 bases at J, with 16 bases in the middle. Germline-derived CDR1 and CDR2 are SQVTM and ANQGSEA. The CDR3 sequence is CSVISRDWNYGYTF. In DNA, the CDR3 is TGCAGCGTCATCTCTAGGGACTGGAACTATGGCTACACCTTC.